The 3 T cell receptor beta chains given below trace back to one sample, sequenced in a study of cytomegalovirus exposure and HLA in healthy donors. Generated by immunoSEQ multiplex PCR, the TCRdb table keeps only in-frame clones and is missing some. Of approximately 54,000 clones in the sample, roughly nine tenths were seen once. The sample was PBMCs. These TCRs come from a woman under 30 in good health and CMV-seropositive.

Points on this clone: The junction shows a germline mismatch at one end, possibly a read error. The chain has TRBV5-1 and TRBJ1-4; no clear D gene. CDR3 length equals 14 residues. Germline loops: CDR1 SGHRS, CDR2 YFSETQ. The CDR3 is CVSSSSLSGEKLFF. As DNA, the CDR3 is TGCGTCAGCAGCTCGTCCCTCAGTGGCGAAAAACTGTTTTTT.

The V call is TRBV27, the J call TRBJ2-1; TRBD1 matches 8 bases. V was pared by 6 bases and J by 4 bases, with 5 bases of the junction left unmatched. Germline V gives CDR1 MNHEY, CDR2 SMNVEV (reference sequence). The CDR3 contains 14 residues. CDR3 sequence (DNA): TGTGCCAGCAGCGGGCGGGACAGGTACAATGAGCAGTTCTTC. As protein: CASSGRDRYNEQFF.

This chain joins TRBV5-8 and TRBJ2-5, with D maybe TRBD2 (6 bases). The CDR3 has 10 amino acids. Germline V gene sequence: CDR1 SGHTS, CDR2 YDEGEE. Trimming removed 3 bases from V and 10 bases from J, with 7 bases in between. CDR3 in amino acids: CASSSGLQYF. The CDR3 coding sequence is TGTGCCAGCAGCTCGGGACTCCAGTACTTC.